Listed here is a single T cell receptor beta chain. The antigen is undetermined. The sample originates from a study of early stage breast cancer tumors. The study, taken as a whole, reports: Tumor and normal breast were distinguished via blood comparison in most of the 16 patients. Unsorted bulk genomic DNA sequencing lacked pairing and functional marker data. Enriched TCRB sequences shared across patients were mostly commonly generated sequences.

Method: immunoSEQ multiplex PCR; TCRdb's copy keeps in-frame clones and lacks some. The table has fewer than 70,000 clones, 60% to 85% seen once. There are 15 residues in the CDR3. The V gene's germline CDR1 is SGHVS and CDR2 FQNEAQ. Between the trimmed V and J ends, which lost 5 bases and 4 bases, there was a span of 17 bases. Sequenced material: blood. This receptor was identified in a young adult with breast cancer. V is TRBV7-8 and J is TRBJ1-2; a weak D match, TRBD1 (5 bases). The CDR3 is CASSLSRGAFYGYTF. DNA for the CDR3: TGTGCCAGCAGCCTCAGTCGGGGCGCATTCTATGGCTACACCTTC.